This T cell receptor (beta chain) was documented in a study of shared clonotypes between healthy human individuals. Here immunoSEQ multiplex PCR was the method, and the copy in TCRdb shows in-frame clones only, minus some. The table lists millions of clones, around 90% of them singletons. This CDR3 contains 17 residues. Germline V gene data show CDR1 as MGHRA and CDR2 as YSYEKL. V lost 1 base to trimming and J lost 4 bases, with 16 bases between them. J is TRBJ2-2 and V is TRBV4-1, with TRBD1 as a possible D gene (5 bases). The TCR originated in a man aged 18 to 30 in good health. The sample comprised naive CD4+ T cells sorted from blood. Subset defined: CD45RA+ positively selected. CDR3 residues: CASSQVIGRASTGELFF. Here the CDR3 DNA reads TGCGCCAGCAGCCAAGTAATCGGCAGGGCTAGCACCGGGGAGCTGTTTTTT.